This T cell receptor beta chain appears in the sequencing data of a study of blood T cell repertoires in COVID-19. Across the whole study: Acute and convalescent COVID-19 specimens originated in the United States, Italy and Spain.

The assay was immunoSEQ multiplex PCR, and TCRdb's table has in-frame clones only and misses some. The sample records about 200,000 clones, roughly four fifths being singletons. The CDR3 covers 19 residues. Trimming took 4 bases from V and 4 from J; bases not matched to a gene: 21. Germline V gives CDR1 LNHNV, CDR2 YYDKDF (reference sequence). The rearrangement links TRBV15 to TRBJ2-5, with TRBD1 identical over 7 bases. This receptor was taken from a woman of 80 years or more with COVID-19, enrolled during active disease. The specimen was peripheral blood. The CDR3 sequence is CATSTDKTGILRAVETQYF. The CDR3 region has the DNA TGTGCCACCAGCACAGATAAGACAGGGATCCTTCGGGCCGTAGAGACCCAGTACTTC.